A single sample is the source of the 15 T cell receptor beta chains below, sequenced in a study of T cell responses to AZD1222 COVID-19 vaccine. The protocol was immunoSEQ multiplex PCR, while the TCRdb copy is restricted to in-frame clones and leaves out a portion. The sample records 150,000 to 200,000 clones, roughly nine tenths being singletons. The material sequenced was peripheral blood, taken 28 days after the second AZD1222 dose. The origin of the receptors is an adult who received the AZD1222 COVID-19 vaccine.

The chain employs TRBV14 and TRBJ2-1; unclear D gene. Trimming shortened V by 1 base and J by 7 bases, and 11 bases separated the two germline ends. Germline V gene lookup returns CDR1 SGHDN and CDR2 FVKESK. This CDR3 has 14 amino acids. For the CDR3, the DNA is TGTGCCAGCAGCCAAGTACTGGGCAATAATGAGCAGTTCTTC. Protein product: CASSQVLGNNEQFF.

The V call is TRBV6-2 or TRBV6-3, the J call TRBJ1-5, with unresolved D. Germline CDR1 is MNHEY and CDR2 is SVGEGT. V lost 5 bases and J 3 bases, leaving 8 bases between the germline ends. The CDR3 sequence is 13 residues long. The CDR3 sequence: CASSAGSNQPQHF. The CDR3, as DNA: TGTGCCAGCAGTGCCGGATCCAATCAGCCCCAGCATTTT.

This clone was seen a single time. This same CDR3 is encoded by further DNA sequences in the sample. V gene TRBV20-1 combines with J gene TRBJ1-2, with a tentative D call TRBD1 (6 bases). This CDR3 has 11 amino acids. V shed 6 bases and J shed 5 bases, with 10 bases lying between them. Germline assignment: CDR1 DFQATT and CDR2 SNEGSKA (reference sequence). CDR3 in amino acids: CSAPTGYGYTF. In DNA, the CDR3 is TGCAGTGCACCGACAGGATATGGCTACACCTTC.

This chain connects TRBV7-3 to TRBJ1-2, with 7 bases identical to TRBD1. Germline trimming cut 5 bases from V and 7 bases from J; bases unmatched to any gene: 4. CDR1 is SGHTA and CDR2 is FQGTGA in the germline V gene. This CDR3 comprises 12 residues. The CDR3 region is CASSQQGSGYTF. CDR3 sequence (DNA): TGTGCCAGCAGCCAACAGGGGAGTGGCTACACCTTC.

This chain connects TRBV14 to TRBJ2-1; D is unresolved. CDR3 length: 13 residues. V was cut by 1 base and J by 9 bases, with 10 bases left in between. The V gene's germline CDR1 is SGHDN and CDR2 FVKESK. The CDR3 sequence is CASSQGWGAEQFF. The CDR3 coding sequence is TGTGCCAGCAGCCAAGGGTGGGGTGCTGAGCAGTTCTTC.

The J gene is TRBJ2-1, the V gene TRBV7-6; TRBD1 might be the D (5 bases). The CDR3 sequence is 16 residues long. The ends were cut back, 5 bases at V and 3 bases at J, with 17 bases in the middle. Germline CDR1 and CDR2: SGHVS and FNYEAQ. The CDR3 sequence: CASSLSTDIDYNEQFF. CDR3 in DNA: TGTGCCAGCAGCCTATCGACAGATATTGACTACAATGAGCAGTTCTTC.

The chain has TRBV7-3 and TRBJ2-3; either TRBD1 or TRBD2 may supply D (5 bases each). CDR1 and CDR2 from the germline V gene are SGHTA and FQGTGA. The CDR3 sequence is 13 residues long. V shed 5 bases and J shed 4 bases, with 10 bases lying between them. The chain's CDR3 is CASSGGGADTQYF. DNA for the CDR3: TGTGCCAGCAGCGGTGGGGGTGCAGATACGCAGTATTTT. Variable domain in full (rest from reference TRBV7-3 and TRBJ2-3): GAGVSQTPSNKVTEKGKYVELRCDPISGHTALYWYRQSLGQGPEFLIYFQGTGAADDSGLPNDRFFAVRPEGSVSTLKIQRTERGDSAVYLCASSGGGADTQYFGPGTRLTVL.

The chain couples TRBV5-6 to TRBJ2-7; a weak D match, TRBD1 (5 bases). The CDR3 sequence is 15 residues long. V lost 5 bases to trimming and J lost 4 bases, with 19 bases between them. Germline assignment: CDR1 SGHDT and CDR2 YYEEEE. CDR3 protein: CASRPTGRVSYEQYF. Here the CDR3 DNA reads TGTGCCAGCAGACCCACGGGCAGGGTTAGTTACGAGCAGTACTTC.

This clone was detected only a few times. J is TRBJ2-2 and V is TRBV6-5, with 12 bases that match TRBD2. With V trimmed by 6 bases and J by 5 bases, 4 bases remained unmatched. This CDR3 spans 15 amino acids. Germline values: CDR1 MNHEY, CDR2 SVGAGI. The CDR3 nucleotides read TGTGCCAGCAGCGCTACTAGCGGGGGGACCGGGGAGCTGTTTTTT. This sequence encodes CASSATSGGTGELFF.

The rearrangement joins TRBV14 to TRBJ1-2, with a possible D match to TRBD1 (5 bases). The germline V gene encodes CDR1 SGHDN and CDR2 FVKESK. V lost 2 bases and J 8 bases, leaving 15 bases between the germline ends. The CDR3 sequence is 14 residues long. The CDR3 DNA reads as TGTGCCAGCAGCCAATCGGGAGGGACTTGGGGCTACACCTTC. Translated: CASSQSGGTWGYTF.

V and J are TRBV19 and TRBJ1-5; D not certain. V lost 3 bases and J 0 bases, leaving 9 bases between the germline ends. From germline, CDR1 is LNHDA and CDR2 SQIVND (reference sequence). CDR3 size: 15 residues. The CDR3, as DNA: TGTGCCAGTAGTATCCACAGAAATAGCAATCAGCCCCAGCATTTT. Residues: CASSIHRNSNQPQHF.

This rearrangement joins TRBV9 to TRBJ2-3, with D unresolved. V was shortened by 4 bases and J by 1 base, with 4 bases between the two germline ends. The CDR3 is 12 amino acids. Germline values: CDR1 SGDLS, CDR2 YYNGEE. This CDR3 reads CASSTGTDTQYF. CDR3 DNA sequence: TGTGCCAGCAGCACGGGCACAGATACGCAGTATTTT.

This clone has a handful of counts. J is TRBJ1-4 and V is TRBV4-2, with no clear D. The CDR3 extends over 14 amino acids. Germline CDR1 reads LGHNA; CDR2 reads YNFKEQ. The V and J ends lost 0 bases and 7 bases respectively, with 9 bases between them. The CDR3 sequence is CASSQDSTGEKLFF. The CDR3 DNA is TGTGCCAGCAGCCAAGACTCTACCGGTGAAAAACTGTTTTTT.

The CDR3 coding sequence is TGTGCCAGCAGCTTGGCCGGGAGTACGGGAGGGCCCGTAGAGACCCAGTACTTC. Amino acid sequence: CASSLAGSTGGPVETQYF. This sequence joins TRBV5-4 and TRBJ2-5; 8 bases align to TRBD2. The CDR3 is 18 amino acids. The junction had 14 bases not matched to a gene; V was cut back by 0 bases and J by 4 bases. Germline V CDR1 and CDR2: SGHNT, YYREEE (reference sequence).

The J gene is TRBJ2-5, the V gene TRBV7-9; TRBD2 agrees at 8 bases. The CDR3 sequence is 13 residues long. V was clipped by 6 bases and J by 4 bases; unmatched bases: 4. Germline values: CDR1 SEHNR, CDR2 FQNEAQ (reference sequence). Written as DNA, the CDR3 is TGTGCCAGCAGACTTAGCGGGACAGAGACCCAGTACTTC. Translated: CASRLSGTETQYF.